These 30 T cell receptor beta chains were sequenced from one sample in a study of blood T cell repertoires in COVID-19. TCRdb's table, derived via immunoSEQ multiplex PCR, lists solely in-frame clones and lacks some. The sample holds about 250,000 clones, around nine tenths seen once. The sample consisted of peripheral blood. These receptors all come from a woman in her sixties who had recovered from COVID-19.

The chain links TRBV27 to TRBJ2-4; TRBD1 matches 10 bases. The CDR3 runs to 17 residues. Germline lookup yields CDR1 MNHEY and CDR2 SMNVEV (reference sequence). Trimming removed 3 bases from V and 1 base from J; junction bases left unmatched: 6. For the CDR3, the DNA is TGTGCCAGCAGTTTCGGGACAGGGGTGGTGGCCAAAAACATTCAGTACTTC. It specifies CASSFGTGVVAKNIQYF.

V usage is TRBV6-5 and J usage is TRBJ1-4; D possibly corresponds to TRBD1 (5 bases). CDR1 is MNHEY, CDR2 SVGAGI, per germline. V was trimmed by 7 bases and J by 10 bases, leaving 19 bases between them. The CDR3 length is 14 residues. The CDR3 region is CASKLGQVGGKLFF. Written as DNA, the CDR3 is TGTGCCAGCAAGCTGGGGCAGGTGGGCGGAAAACTGTTTTTT.

The DNA for the CDR3 is TGTGCCAGCAGCCCAGGACAGGGAGGGCTGGGCCGCTCTAACTATGGCTACACCTTC. Translating gives CASSPGQGGLGRSNYGYTF. V is TRBV5-8 and J is TRBJ1-2; 8 bases are a match to TRBD1. CDR3 length: 19 residues. From germline, CDR1 is SGHTS and CDR2 YDEGEE. With 4 bases clipped from V and 0 bases from J, the junction kept 17 bases outside the gene matches.

V is TRBV7-8 and J is TRBJ2-2, with 7 bases fitting TRBD1. J gave up 7 bases and V 5 bases, and 13 bases lay outside the gene matches. Germline loops: CDR1 SGHVS, CDR2 FQNEAQ. The CDR3 is made up of 16 amino acids. CDR3 in amino acids: CASSREGAGAVGELFF. The CDR3 DNA reads as TGTGCCAGCAGCCGAGAGGGGGCAGGTGCTGTCGGGGAGCTGTTTTTT.

This sequence joins TRBV11-2 and TRBJ2-2; possibly TRBD2 for D (5 bases). Germline CDR1 reads SGHAT; CDR2 reads FQNNGV. V was shortened by 5 bases and J by 4 bases, with 11 bases between the two germline ends. This CDR3 has 14 residues. This chain's CDR3 is CASSQTAGTGELFF. The CDR3 DNA is TGTGCCAGCAGCCAAACCGCGGGCACCGGGGAGCTGTTTTTT.

This chain connects TRBV4-2 to TRBJ2-1; TRBD2 agrees at 11 bases. Germline trimming cut 1 base from V and 8 bases from J; bases unmatched to any gene: 7. Per germline, CDR1 LGHNA and CDR2 YNFKEQ. The CDR3 consists of 16 residues. CDR3 sequence (DNA): TGTGCCAGCAGCCAAGGGGGTAGCGGGGGGGCCGATGAGCAGTTCTTC. As protein: CASSQGGSGGADEQFF.

The chain couples TRBV5-4 to TRBJ2-3; 7 nucleotides line up with TRBD1. Germline values: CDR1 SGHNT, CDR2 YYREEE (reference sequence). The CDR3 has 16 residues. V gave up 4 bases and J gave up 2 bases; unmatched junction bases: 10. CDR3 in amino acids: CASSLPTGFHTDTQYF. The DNA of the CDR3 is TGTGCCAGCAGCCTCCCGACAGGGTTCCACACAGATACGCAGTATTTT.

This rearrangement joins TRBV9 to TRBJ2-6, with D perhaps TRBD2 (6 bases). The V end lost 7 bases, the J end lost 0 bases, and 17 bases lay between the germline ends. The CDR3 runs 17 residues. Germline CDR1 is SGDLS and CDR2 is YYNGEE. As DNA, the CDR3 is TGTGCCAGCTCGACCCGGGGGAGGTTCTCTGGGGCCAACGTCCTGACTTTC. Its protein is CASSTRGRFSGANVLTF. The full variable domain, with the rest looked up from reference TRBV9 and TRBJ2-6, is DSGVTQTPKHLITATGQRVTLRCSPRSGDLSVYWYQQSLDQGLQFLIQYYNGEERAKGNILERFSAQQFPDLHSELNLSSLELGDSALYFCASSTRGRFSGANVLTFGAGSRLTVL.

The chain combines TRBV29-1 with TRBJ2-6; D unclear. Germline V gene data show CDR1 as SQVTM and CDR2 as ANQGSEA. The CDR3 length is 14 residues. V was cut by 5 bases and J by 0 bases, with 8 bases left in between. The CDR3 spells CSVYGGSGANVLTF. CDR3 DNA: TGCAGCGTTTACGGCGGCTCTGGGGCCAACGTCCTGACTTTC.

The rearrangement uses TRBV11-2 and TRBJ2-1; D might be TRBD2 (7 bases). The V gene lost 5 bases and the J gene lost 6 bases, with 20 bases spanning the gap. CDR1 and CDR2 (germline): SGHAT, FQNNGV. The CDR3 length is 16 residues. The CDR3 DNA reads as TGTGCCAGCAGCCCAGGATGGGGGGGGCCCGGCAATGAGCAGTTCTTC. It is translated as CASSPGWGGPGNEQFF.

V and J are TRBV5-5 and TRBJ1-5; tentative D call: TRBD1 (5 bases). CDR1 and CDR2 from the germline V gene are SGHKS and YYEKEE (reference sequence). With 4 bases removed from V and 0 bases from J, the gap between germline ends came to 11 bases. This CDR3 is 15 amino acids long. This CDR3 reads CASSPLTVSNQPQHF. The CDR3 coding sequence is TGTGCCAGCAGCCCTCTGACAGTTAGCAATCAGCCCCAGCATTTT.

The rearrangement uses TRBV7-3 and TRBJ2-3; 10 bases fit TRBD2. Germline V gene lookup returns CDR1 SGHTA and CDR2 FQGTGA. Trimming at V came to 6 bases and at J to 0 bases, leaving 6 bases not matched to a gene. This CDR3 contains 16 residues. As DNA, the CDR3 is TGTGCCAGCAGTTCTAGCGGGGGCCTTAGCACAGATACGCAGTATTTT. Protein: CASSSSGGLSTDTQYF.

This sequence joins TRBV11-2 and TRBJ1-1; D unresolved. V lost 5 bases and J 8 bases, leaving 15 bases between the germline ends. The length of the CDR3 is 13 residues. CDR1 SGHAT and CDR2 FQNNGV come from the germline V gene. In DNA, the CDR3 is TGTGCCAGCAGCCAAGACCGGGATTTGGAAGCTTTCTTT. This codes for CASSQDRDLEAFF.

This clone has more than one count but fewer than ten. The V call is TRBV4-1, the J call TRBJ2-7; D is ambiguous. This CDR3 contains 14 residues. Trimming took off 4 bases at V and 7 bases at J, with 17 bases between the two ends. CDR1 MGHRA and CDR2 YSYEKL come from the germline V gene. The CDR3 DNA reads as TGCGCCAGCAGCCGTGTTCCTTCGTTCGGGGAGCAGTACTTC. Encoded protein: CASSRVPSFGEQYF.

This sequence joins TRBV4-2 and TRBJ2-3; 8 bases fit TRBD2. Germline V gene lookup returns CDR1 LGHNA and CDR2 YNFKEQ. Trimming cost V 0 bases and J 3 bases; bases outside gene matches: 8. The CDR3 covers 17 residues. The CDR3 DNA sequence: TGTGCCAGCAGCCAAGATAGCGCCAGCGGGGGTACAGATACGCAGTATTTT. It translates to CASSQDSASGGTDTQYF.

The chain links TRBV11-2 to TRBJ2-1; D is possibly TRBD1 (5 bases). The CDR3 totals 15 residues. The V end lost 1 base, the J end lost 4 bases, and 11 bases lay between the germline ends. Germline V CDR1 and CDR2: SGHAT, FQNNGV. CDR3 bases: TGTGCCAGCAGCTTAGCGGTGGGGCGGTACAATGAGCAGTTCTTC. Translation: CASSLAVGRYNEQFF. The variable domain in full, completed from reference TRBV11-2 and TRBJ2-1, reads EAGVAQSPRYKIIEKRQSVAFWCNPISGHATLYWYQQILGQGPKLLIQFQNNGVVDDSQLPKDRFSAERLKGVDSTLKIQPAKLEDSAVYLCASSLAVGRYNEQFFGPGTRLTVL.

The chain uses TRBV6-5 and TRBJ1-2; D is uncertain. Germline CDR1 MNHEY, CDR2 SVGAGI. The CDR3 covers 14 residues. Trimming shortened V by 8 bases and J by 4 bases, and 17 bases separated the two germline ends. CDR3 sequence reads: CASPTPYPLYGYTF. The CDR3 nucleotides are TGTGCCAGCCCCACACCTTACCCTCTCTATGGCTACACCTTC.

The chain couples TRBV5-1 to TRBJ2-7, with D maybe TRBD2 (6 bases). Germline CDR1 and CDR2: SGHRS and YFSETQ. This CDR3 is 15 amino acids long. Deletions cut 0 bases from V and 2 bases from J, with 12 bases between. The CDR3 sequence: CASSLEEGRAYEQYF. The CDR3 nucleotides read TGCGCCAGCAGCTTGGAGGAGGGAAGGGCCTACGAGCAGTACTTC. Looking up the rest from reference TRBV5-1 and TRBJ2-7 gives the full variable domain: KAGVTQTPRYLIKTRGQQVTLSCSPISGHRSVSWYQQTPGQGLQFLFEYFSETQRNKGNFPGRFSGRQFSNSRSEMNVSTLELGDSALYLCASSLEEGRAYEQYFGPGTRLTVT.

This sequence joins TRBV10-3 and TRBJ1-5; D perhaps matches TRBD1 (6 bases). The length of the CDR3 is 15 residues. V was clipped by 6 bases and J by 1 base, with 13 bases between them. Germline V gene sequence: CDR1 ENHRY, CDR2 SYGVKD. The CDR3 DNA reads TGTGCCATCAGCGCCGGGGACATCAGCAATCAGCCCCAGCATTTT. Encoded protein: CAISAGDISNQPQHF.

This clone has only one observation. The rearrangement joins TRBV18 to TRBJ1-1; D ambiguous. This CDR3 region has 11 residues. Deletions cut 8 bases from V and 6 bases from J, with 10 bases between. Looked up from germline, CDR1 is KGHSH and CDR2 is LQKENI. CDR3 in DNA: TGTGCCAGCCAAGGAGGAGCTGAAGCTTTCTTT. It yields the protein CASQGGAEAFF.

The chain is built from TRBV7-9 and TRBJ1-2; the D is unclear. CDR1 is SEHNR and CDR2 is FQNEAQ in the germline V gene (reference sequence). This CDR3 region has 14 residues. Trimming removed 7 bases from V and 4 bases from J, with 16 bases in between. The CDR3: CASNEVILGYGYTF. DNA of the CDR3: TGTGCCAGCAACGAGGTGATACTCGGCTATGGCTACACCTTC. The whole variable domain, filled in from reference TRBV7-9 and TRBJ1-2, reads DTGVSQNPRHKITKRGQNVTFRCDPISEHNRLYWYRQTLGQGPEFLTYFQNEAQLEKSRLLSDRFSAERPKGSFSTLEIQRTEQGDSAMYLCASNEVILGYGYTFGSGTRLTVV.

This clone appeared a few times. The chain joins TRBV11-2 to TRBJ1-1; no clear D. Trimming shortened V by 4 bases and J by 1 base, and 7 bases separated the two germline ends. The CDR3 is 13 residues long. From germline, CDR1 is SGHAT and CDR2 FQNNGV. CDR3 DNA sequence: TGTGCCAGCAGCTATACAGAGAACACTGAAGCTTTCTTT. Its translation is CASSYTENTEAFF.

This clone was observed once. The rearrangement links TRBV7-2 to TRBJ1-2; 9 bases align to TRBD1. V lost 3 bases to trimming and J lost 7 bases; unmatched junction nucleotides: 9. The CDR3 is 15 residues long. Germline assignment: CDR1 SGHTA and CDR2 FQGNSA. CDR3 DNA: TGTGCCAGCAGCTTCCAGGGACAGGGAATGGGTGGCTACACCTTC. Translation gives CASSFQGQGMGGYTF.

The rearrangement joins TRBV11-2 to TRBJ1-5; unclear D gene. V lost 3 bases to trimming and J lost 0 bases, with 9 bases between them. The V gene's germline CDR1 is SGHAT and CDR2 FQNNGV. This CDR3 comprises 15 residues. The CDR3 DNA reads TGTGCCAGCAGCTTCTCGGGAGATAGCAATCAGCCCCAGCATTTT. Protein product: CASSFSGDSNQPQHF.

This chain links TRBV7-3 with TRBJ2-6; maybe TRBD1 (5 bases). The ends were cut back, 0 bases at V and 0 bases at J, with 12 bases in the middle. CDR1 is SGHTA, CDR2 FQGTGA, per germline. The length of the CDR3 is 18 residues. CDR3 residues: CASSLTVRTPSGANVLTF. The CDR3 DNA sequence: TGTGCCAGCAGCTTAACCGTCCGGACACCCTCTGGGGCCAACGTCCTGACTTTC.

V and J are TRBV2 and TRBJ2-3; TRBD2 might be the D (7 bases). The V end lost 8 bases, the J end lost 1 base, and 16 bases lay between the germline ends. This CDR3 spans 15 amino acids. Germline-derived CDR1 and CDR2 are SNHLY and FYNNEI. The CDR3 DNA sequence: TGTGCCAGCGTTCTCGCGGGGGCTGGCACAGATACGCAGTATTTT. It is translated as CASVLAGAGTDTQYF.

The count of this clone is one. The rearrangement joins TRBV12-5 to TRBJ2-2, with no clear D. The CDR3 is 13 residues long. Looked up from germline, CDR1 is LGHNT and CDR2 is FRNRAP. V gave up 1 base and J gave up 6 bases, with 6 bases separating them. The CDR3 nucleotides are TGTGCTAGTGGTTTGGATCAGGCCGGGGAGCTGTTTTTT. Translated: CASGLDQAGELFF.

V and J are TRBV11-2 and TRBJ2-1; 10 nucleotides line up with TRBD2. This CDR3 is 17 amino acids long. Germline V gene lookup returns CDR1 SGHAT and CDR2 FQNNGV. V was clipped by 7 bases and J by 9 bases; unmatched bases: 18. The CDR3 here is CASIGKRLAGARTEQFF. The CDR3 nucleotides read TGTGCCAGCATTGGTAAAAGGCTAGCGGGGGCGAGGACTGAGCAGTTCTTC.

The chain has TRBV28 and TRBJ2-7; TRBD1 matches at 9 bases. The junction had 8 bases not matched to a gene; V was cut back by 1 base and J by 4 bases. This CDR3 is 16 amino acids long. Germline lookup yields CDR1 MDHEN and CDR2 SYDVKM. The CDR3: CASSLSSETGGYEQYF. CDR3 nucleotide sequence: TGTGCCAGCAGTTTATCCAGCGAGACAGGGGGATACGAGCAGTACTTC. Filled out from reference TRBV28 and TRBJ2-7, the complete variable domain reads DVKVTQSSRYLVKRTGEKVFLECVQDMDHENMFWYRQDPGLGLRLIYFSYDVKMKEKGDIPEGYSVSREKKERFSLILESASTNQTSMYLCASSLSSETGGYEQYFGPGTRLTVT.

V is TRBV18 and J is TRBJ1-5; 8 nucleotides align to TRBD1. The CDR3 is 15 residues long. CDR1 and CDR2 from the germline V gene are KGHSH and LQKENI. The ends lost 3 bases at V and 10 bases at J; junction bases unmatched: 11. CDR3 in DNA: TGTGCCAGCTCACCCTCCTTACAGGGGGTGCAACCCCAGCATTTT. Translating gives CASSPSLQGVQPQHF.